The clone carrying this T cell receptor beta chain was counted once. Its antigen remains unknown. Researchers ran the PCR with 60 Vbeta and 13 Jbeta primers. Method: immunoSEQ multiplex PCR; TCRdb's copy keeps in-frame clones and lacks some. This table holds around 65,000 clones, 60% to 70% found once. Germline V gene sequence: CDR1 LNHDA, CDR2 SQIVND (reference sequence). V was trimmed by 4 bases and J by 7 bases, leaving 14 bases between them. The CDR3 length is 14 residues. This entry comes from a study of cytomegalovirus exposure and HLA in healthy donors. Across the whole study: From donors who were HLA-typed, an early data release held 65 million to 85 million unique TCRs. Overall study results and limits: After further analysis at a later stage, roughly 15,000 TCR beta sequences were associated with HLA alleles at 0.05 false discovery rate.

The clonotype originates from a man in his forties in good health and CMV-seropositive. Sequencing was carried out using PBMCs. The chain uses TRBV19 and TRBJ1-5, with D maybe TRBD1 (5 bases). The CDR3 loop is CASSTLIGGQPQHF. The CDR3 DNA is TGTGCCAGTAGTACGTTGATCGGGGGGCAGCCCCAGCATTTT. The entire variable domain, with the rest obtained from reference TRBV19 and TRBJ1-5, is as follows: DGGITQSPKYLFRKEGQNVTLSCEQNLNHDAMYWYRQDPGQGLRLIYYSQIVNDFQKGDIAEGYSVSREKKESFPLTVTSAQKNPTAFYLCASSTLIGGQPQHFGDGTRLSIL.